The clone carrying this T cell receptor beta chain was counted a few times. Using RNA transcripts as the source, TCR beta CDR3 regions were amplified. During a first-round RT-PCR of the TCR CDR3, the HTBI primer set was used. TCRdb fed the multiplex PCR reads into MiXCR, producing one record per CDR3 protein. There are 500,000 to 800,000 distinct CDR3 sequences in the sample; roughly 46% occur only once, and 7% to 7.5% lies in the top ten. This entry is derived from a study of T cells in Graves' hyperthyroidism and ophthalmopathy. Per germline, CDR1 SGHTS and CDR2 YDEGEE. Trimming left V 1 base short and J 1 base short, with 11 bases between. CDR3 length: 15 amino acids. Diagnoses were made from clinical symptoms, serum measures (thyroxine and TRAb), thyroid ultrasound and orbital computed tomography.

The sequenced sample was peripheral blood or thyroid tissue (not recorded which). The clonotype originates from an adult man with Graves' disease, either hyperthyroidism or ophthalmopathy (not recorded which). V and J are TRBV5-8 and TRBJ1-2; D gene uncertain. The CDR3 coding sequence is TGTGCCAGCAGCTTGCTAGACACCAATAACTATGGCTACACCTTC. It yields the protein CASSLLDTNNYGYTF. The variable domain in full, with the rest retrieved from reference TRBV5-8 and TRBJ1-2, is EAGVTQSPTHLIKTRGQQATLRCSPISGHTSVYWYQQALGLGLQFLLWYDEGEERNRGNFPPRFSGRQFPNYSSELNVNALELEDSALYLCASSLLDTNNYGYTFGSGTRLTVV.